This T cell receptor beta chain was obtained from a study of blood T cells in healthy people across ages. Trimming shortened V by 5 bases and J by 2 bases, and 13 bases separated the two germline ends. The V gene's germline CDR1 is PRHDT and CDR2 FYEKMQ (reference sequence). The CDR3 is 14 residues long. Extracted total RNA amounted to at least 5 micrograms for each sample. This clonotype was counted only a few times. Antigen: not known. Next came a second PCR, run for about 7 to 12 cycles, which used a sample-barcoded 5' primer along with a J-beta primer mix. Each cDNA was tagged by a template-switch adaptor containing 12 random nucleotides. One entry per CDR3 protein, called by TCRdb with MiXCR from the 5' RACE reads. The top ten hold roughly 3.6% of the sample, which has under 800,000 distinct CDR3 sequences, roughly 21% seen once. Study observations and caveats: The authors considered diversity estimates from one million T cells to be underestimates.

The chain couples TRBV13 to TRBJ2-7; a possible D gene is TRBD1 (5 bases). The TCR originated in an older man in good health. Sequenced: blood. The CDR3 spells CASSGTREPYEQYF. Here the CDR3 DNA reads TGTGCCAGCAGCGGTACCAGGGAACCCTACGAGCAGTACTTC.